This section outlines one T cell receptor beta chain sequence together with its context. Its antigen remains unidentified. Trimming removed 4 bases from V and 4 bases from J, with 11 bases in between. The CDR3 consists of 14 residues. Germline V gives CDR1 LGHDT, CDR2 YNNKEL (reference sequence). TCRdb's table, derived via immunoSEQ multiplex PCR, lists solely in-frame clones and lacks some. The data show over 85,000 clones, around 81% seen once. The data belong to a study of Ad26.COV2.S vaccination and SARS-CoV-2 variants. Study outcomes and limitations: It is possible that the TCR breadth and depth analyses underestimated the total T cell responses. Vaccine and placebo recipients had similar non-spike TCR breadth. It was vaccine recipients, not placebo recipients, who had the higher spike-specific TCR breadth.

The sample was peripheral blood, taken after recovery from COVID-19. The chain uses TRBV3-1 (or the pseudogene TRBV3-2) and TRBJ2-1; D might be TRBD1 (6 bases). The TCR originated in a human donor who had recovered from COVID-19. The CDR3 sequence: CASSPGTLYNEQFF. The CDR3 DNA is TGTGCCAGCAGCCCGGGGACACTATACAATGAGCAGTTCTTC.